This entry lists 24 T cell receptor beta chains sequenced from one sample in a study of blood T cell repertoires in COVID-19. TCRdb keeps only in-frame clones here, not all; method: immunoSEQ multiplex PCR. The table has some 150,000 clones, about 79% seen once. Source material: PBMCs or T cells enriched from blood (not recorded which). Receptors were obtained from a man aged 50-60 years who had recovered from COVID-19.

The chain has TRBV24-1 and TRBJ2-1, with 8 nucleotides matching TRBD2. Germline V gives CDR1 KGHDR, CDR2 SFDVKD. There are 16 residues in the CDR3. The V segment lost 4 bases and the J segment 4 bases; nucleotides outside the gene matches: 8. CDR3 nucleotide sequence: TGTGCCACCAGTGACCCCCGGGGGGGCCAGTACAATGAGCAGTTCTTC. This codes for CATSDPRGGQYNEQFF.

DNA for the CDR3: TGTGCCATCAGCGAGGGACTGACGACCGGGGAGCTGTTTTTT. This sequence encodes CAISEGLTTGELFF. V and J are TRBV10-3 and TRBJ2-2, with TRBD2 as a possible D gene (6 bases). Trimming took 6 bases from V and 5 from J, leaving 13 bases between them. Germline CDR1 reads ENHRY; CDR2 reads SYGVKD. This CDR3 contains 14 residues.

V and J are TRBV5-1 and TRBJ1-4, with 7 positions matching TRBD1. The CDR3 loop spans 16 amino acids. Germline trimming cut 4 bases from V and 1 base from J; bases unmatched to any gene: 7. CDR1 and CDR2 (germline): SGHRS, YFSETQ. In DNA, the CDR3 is TGCGCCAGCAGCCTTGCAGGGGGGCGAACTAATGAAAAACTGTTTTTT. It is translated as CASSLAGGRTNEKLFF.

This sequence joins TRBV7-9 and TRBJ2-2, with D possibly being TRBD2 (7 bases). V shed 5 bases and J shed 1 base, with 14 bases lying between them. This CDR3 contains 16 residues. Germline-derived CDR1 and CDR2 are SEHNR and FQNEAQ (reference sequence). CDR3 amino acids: CASSPPAGQNTGELFF. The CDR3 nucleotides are TGTGCCAGCAGCCCGCCAGCGGGACAGAACACCGGGGAGCTGTTTTTT. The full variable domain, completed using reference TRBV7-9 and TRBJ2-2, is DTGVSQNPRHKITKRGQNVTFRCDPISEHNRLYWYRQTLGQGPEFLTYFQNEAQLEKSRLLSDRFSAERPKGSFSTLEIQRTEQGDSAMYLCASSPPAGQNTGELFFGEGSRLTVL.

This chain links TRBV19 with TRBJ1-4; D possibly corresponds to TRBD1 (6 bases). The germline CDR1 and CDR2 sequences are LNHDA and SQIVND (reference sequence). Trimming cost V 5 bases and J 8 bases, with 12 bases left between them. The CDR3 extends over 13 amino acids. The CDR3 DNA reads TGTGCCAGTAGTCAAAACAGGGACGAAAAACTGTTTTTT. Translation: CASSQNRDEKLFF.

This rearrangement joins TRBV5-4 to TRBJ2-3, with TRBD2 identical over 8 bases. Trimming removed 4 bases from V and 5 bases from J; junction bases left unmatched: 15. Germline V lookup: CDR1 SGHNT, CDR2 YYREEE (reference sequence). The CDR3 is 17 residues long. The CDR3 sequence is CASSTGGDRILKDTQYF. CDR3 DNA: TGTGCCAGCAGCACCGGGGGGGACCGAATCTTAAAAGATACGCAGTATTTT.

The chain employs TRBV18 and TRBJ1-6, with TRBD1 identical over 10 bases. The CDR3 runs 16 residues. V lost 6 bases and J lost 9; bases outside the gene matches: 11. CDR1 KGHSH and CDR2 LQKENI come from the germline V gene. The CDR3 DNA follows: TGTGCCAGCTCGCTGGGACAGGGGACCTGGGGTTCACCCCTCCACTTT. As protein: CASSLGQGTWGSPLHF. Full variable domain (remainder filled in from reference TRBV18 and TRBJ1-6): NAGVMQNPRHLVRRRGQEARLRCSPMKGHSHVYWYRQLPEEGLKFMVYLQKENIIDESGMPKERFSAEFPKEGPSILRIQQVVRGDSAAYFCASSLGQGTWGSPLHFGNGTRLTVT.

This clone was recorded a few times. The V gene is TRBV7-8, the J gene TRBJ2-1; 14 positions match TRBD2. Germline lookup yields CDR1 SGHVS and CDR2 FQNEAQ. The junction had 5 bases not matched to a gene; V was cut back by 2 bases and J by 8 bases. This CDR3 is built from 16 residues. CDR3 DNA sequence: TGTGCCAGCAGCTTAAGGACTAGCGGGGGGAGGGATGAGCAGTTCTTC. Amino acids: CASSLRTSGGRDEQFF.

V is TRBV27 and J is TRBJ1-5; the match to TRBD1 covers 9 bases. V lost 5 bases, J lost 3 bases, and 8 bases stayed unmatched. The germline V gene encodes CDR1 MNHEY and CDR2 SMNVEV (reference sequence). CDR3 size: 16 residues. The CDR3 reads CASSKVDRGNNQPQHF. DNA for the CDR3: TGTGCCAGCAGTAAGGTCGACAGGGGGAACAATCAGCCCCAGCATTTT.

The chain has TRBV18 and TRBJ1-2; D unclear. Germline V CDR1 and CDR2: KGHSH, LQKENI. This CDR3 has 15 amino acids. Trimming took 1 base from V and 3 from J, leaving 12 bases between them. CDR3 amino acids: CASSPRGVGDYGYTF. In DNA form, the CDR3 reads TGTGCCAGCTCACCACGCGGGGTTGGGGACTATGGCTACACCTTC. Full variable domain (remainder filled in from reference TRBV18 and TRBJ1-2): NAGVMQNPRHLVRRRGQEARLRCSPMKGHSHVYWYRQLPEEGLKFMVYLQKENIIDESGMPKERFSAEFPKEGPSILRIQQVVRGDSAAYFCASSPRGVGDYGYTFGSGTRLTVV.

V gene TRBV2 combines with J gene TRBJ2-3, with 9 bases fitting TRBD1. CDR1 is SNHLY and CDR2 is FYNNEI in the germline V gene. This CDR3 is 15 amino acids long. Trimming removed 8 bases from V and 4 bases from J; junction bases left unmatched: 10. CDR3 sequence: CASDRGQGIPDTQYF. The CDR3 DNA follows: TGTGCCAGCGATAGGGGACAGGGCATCCCAGATACGCAGTATTTT.

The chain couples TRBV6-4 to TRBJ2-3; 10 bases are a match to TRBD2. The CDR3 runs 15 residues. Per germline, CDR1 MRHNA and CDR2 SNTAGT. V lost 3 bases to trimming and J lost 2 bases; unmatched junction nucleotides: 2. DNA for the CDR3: TGTGCCAGCAGTGAAGCGGGGGGGCCCACAGATACGCAGTATTTT. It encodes CASSEAGGPTDTQYF.

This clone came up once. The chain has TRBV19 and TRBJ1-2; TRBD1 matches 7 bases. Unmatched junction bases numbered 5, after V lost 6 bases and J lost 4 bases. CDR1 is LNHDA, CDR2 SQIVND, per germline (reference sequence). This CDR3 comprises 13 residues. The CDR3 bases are TGTGCCAGTAGCGAAGACAGGGTCTATGGCTACACCTTC. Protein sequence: CASSEDRVYGYTF.

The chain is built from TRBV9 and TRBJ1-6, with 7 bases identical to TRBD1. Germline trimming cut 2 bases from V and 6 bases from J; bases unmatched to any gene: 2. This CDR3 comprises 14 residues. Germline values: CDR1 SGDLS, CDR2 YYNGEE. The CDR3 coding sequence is TGTGCCAGCAGCGTCCGACAGGGTAATTCACCCCTCCACTTT. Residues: CASSVRQGNSPLHF.

This chain's CDR3 is CASKSRGFSHEQYF. The CDR3 region has the DNA TGTGCCAGCAAGAGCAGGGGCTTCTCTCACGAGCAGTACTTC. This rearrangement joins TRBV6-5 to TRBJ2-7; D may be TRBD1 (6 bases). There are 14 residues in the CDR3. V dropped 7 bases and J dropped 5 bases, with 18 bases sitting between them. Germline CDR1 is MNHEY and CDR2 is SVGAGI.

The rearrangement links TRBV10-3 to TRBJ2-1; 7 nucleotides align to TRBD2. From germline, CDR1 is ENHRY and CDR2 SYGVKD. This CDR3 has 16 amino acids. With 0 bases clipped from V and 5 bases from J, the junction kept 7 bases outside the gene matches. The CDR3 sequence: CAISESGGGIHNEQFF. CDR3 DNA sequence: TGTGCCATCAGTGAGTCTGGGGGGGGAATCCACAATGAGCAGTTCTTC.

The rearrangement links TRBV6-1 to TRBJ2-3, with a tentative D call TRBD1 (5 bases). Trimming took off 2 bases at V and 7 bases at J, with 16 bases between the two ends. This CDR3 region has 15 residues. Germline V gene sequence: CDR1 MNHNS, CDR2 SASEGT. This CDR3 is CASSESQVVRNTQYF. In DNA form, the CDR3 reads TGTGCCAGCAGTGAATCACAGGTGGTAAGGAATACGCAGTATTTT.

The CDR3 DNA is TGTGCCAGCAGCTTCCGGGGGGCGATGGGAAACACCATATATTTT. It encodes CASSFRGAMGNTIYF. The chain uses TRBV11-2 and TRBJ1-3; weak D call: TRBD1 (6 bases). V was cut by 3 bases and J by 4 bases, with 13 bases left in between. Germline V gene lookup returns CDR1 SGHAT and CDR2 FQNNGV. The CDR3 is 15 amino acids.

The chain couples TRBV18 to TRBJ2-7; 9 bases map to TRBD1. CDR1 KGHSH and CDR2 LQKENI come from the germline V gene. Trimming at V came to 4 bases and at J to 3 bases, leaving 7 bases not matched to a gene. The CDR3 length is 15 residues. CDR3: CASSLPGQGDYEQYF. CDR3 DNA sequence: TGTGCCAGCTCACTTCCGGGACAGGGTGACTACGAGCAGTACTTC.

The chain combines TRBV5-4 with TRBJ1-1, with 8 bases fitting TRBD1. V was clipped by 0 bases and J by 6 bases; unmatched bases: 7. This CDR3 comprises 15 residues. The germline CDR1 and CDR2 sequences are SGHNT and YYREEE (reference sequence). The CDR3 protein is CASSLERTGIAEAFF. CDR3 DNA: TGTGCCAGCAGCTTGGAAAGGACAGGGATCGCTGAAGCTTTCTTT.

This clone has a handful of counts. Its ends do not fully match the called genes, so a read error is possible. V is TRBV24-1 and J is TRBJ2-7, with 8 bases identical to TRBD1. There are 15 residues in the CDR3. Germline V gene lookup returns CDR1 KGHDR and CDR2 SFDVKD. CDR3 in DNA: TGTGCCACCAGTGACCCCCGGGACAGGTCCTTCGAGCAGTACTTC. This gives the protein CATSDPRDRSFEQYF.

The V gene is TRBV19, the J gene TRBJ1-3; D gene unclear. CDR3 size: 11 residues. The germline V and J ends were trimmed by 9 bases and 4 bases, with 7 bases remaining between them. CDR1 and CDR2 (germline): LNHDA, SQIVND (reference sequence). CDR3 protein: CASHLGNTIYF. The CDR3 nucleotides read TGTGCCAGCCACTTGGGAAACACCATATATTTT.

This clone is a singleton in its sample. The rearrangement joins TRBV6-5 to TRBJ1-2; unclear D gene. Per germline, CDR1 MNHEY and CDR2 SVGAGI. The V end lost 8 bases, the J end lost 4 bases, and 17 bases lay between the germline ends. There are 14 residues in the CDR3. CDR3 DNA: TGTGCCAGCCGCAATCCTCCAGGATCCTATGGCTACACCTTC. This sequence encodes CASRNPPGSYGYTF.

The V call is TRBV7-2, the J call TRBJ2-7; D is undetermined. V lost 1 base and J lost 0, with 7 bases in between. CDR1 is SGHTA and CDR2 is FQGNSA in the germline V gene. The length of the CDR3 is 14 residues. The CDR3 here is CASSLDGSSYEQYF. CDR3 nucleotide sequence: TGTGCCAGCAGCTTAGATGGCAGCTCCTACGAGCAGTACTTC.